Each of the 25 T cell receptor beta chains below was sequenced from the same sample in a study of blood T cells in healthy people across ages (dated by TCRdb to the mid-2010s). The library was produced with 5' RACE. Sequenced on an Illumina HiSeq 2500. A second PCR of roughly 6 to 11 cycles was run with a J-beta primer mix and a sample-barcoded 5' primer. The raw public data were reprocessed by TCRdb itself: fastp quality trimming at Q25, MiXCR clonotype calling, in-frame beta chains only. Every distinct CDR3 protein forms one entry, paired with its most common genes and DNA. This sample gives approximately 900,000 distinct CDR3 sequences in total; roughly 50% of them show up just once. Of the sample, roughly an eighth falls within the top ten clones. The specimen sequenced was blood. The receptors stem from a man aged 25-40 years in good health.

The genes are TRBV6-2 or TRBV6-3 and TRBJ2-7; TRBD1 is a possible D gene (5 bases). The CDR3 extends over 14 amino acids. Germline CDR1 is MNHEY and CDR2 is SVGEGT. With 7 bases removed from V and 0 bases from J, the gap between germline ends came to 13 bases. CDR3 sequence reads: CASKRTLSSYEQYF. DNA of the CDR3: TGTGCCAGCAAAAGGACATTAAGCTCCTACGAGCAGTACTTC.

The chain carries TRBV6-5 and TRBJ2-6; D is undetermined. This CDR3 contains 14 residues. CDR1 MNHEY and CDR2 SVGAGI come from the germline V gene. Deletions cut 2 bases from V and 1 base from J, with 3 bases between. In nucleotides, the CDR3 is TGTGCCAGCAGTTACATGTCTGGGGCCAACGTCCTGACTTTC. Translated, it gives CASSYMSGANVLTF.

This clonotype has a handful of counts. J is TRBJ1-6 and V is TRBV27; 7 bases are shared with TRBD1. V shed 5 bases, J shed 3 bases, and the junction held 10 bases outside the gene matches. Per the germline V gene, CDR1 is MNHEY and CDR2 is SMNVEV (reference sequence). The CDR3 totals 17 residues. The CDR3 sequence: CASSTTGEDGYNSPLHF. The CDR3, as DNA: TGTGCCAGCAGTACTACAGGGGAAGATGGCTATAATTCACCCCTCCACTTT.

In its sample, this clonotype was seen once. The rearrangement joins TRBV3-1 to TRBJ1-1, with D tentatively TRBD1 (5 bases). The ends were cut back, 4 bases at V and 1 base at J, with 19 bases in the middle. Germline V gives CDR1 LGHDT, CDR2 YNNKEL (reference sequence). CDR3 length equals 17 residues. CDR3 sequence: CASSPDLGERGNTEAFF. CDR3 DNA: TGTGCCAGCAGCCCCGATCTCGGGGAGAGGGGGAACACTGAAGCTTTCTTT.

V and J are TRBV7-2 and TRBJ2-7, with D perhaps TRBD1 (6 bases). The CDR3 covers 17 residues. V gave up 5 bases and J gave up 2 bases, with 22 bases separating them. Germline lookup yields CDR1 SGHTA and CDR2 FQGNSA. CDR3 in DNA: TGTGCCAGCAGCCTCGGAATACGACAGGACCAACCCTACGAGCAGTACTTC. Protein product: CASSLGIRQDQPYEQYF.

V is TRBV21-1 and J is TRBJ2-3; no check of the table's D call, TRBD1, against the DNA was made. TRBV21-1 is classified as a pseudogene. This CDR3 comprises 16 residues. CDR3 sequence reads: CASSSDRGRRTDTQYF. For the CDR3, the DNA is TGTGCCAGCAGCTCTGACAGGGGGCGCCGCACAGATACGCAGTATTTT.

CDR3: CASSVVAGGTDTQYF. CDR3 sequence (DNA): TGTGCCAGCAGCGTAGTCGCGGGGGGAACAGATACGCAGTATTTT. V usage is TRBV9 and J usage is TRBJ2-3; 8 positions agree with TRBD2. CDR1 is SGDLS and CDR2 is YYNGEE in the germline V gene. The CDR3 is made up of 15 amino acids. The J segment lost 3 bases and the V segment lost 0 bases, leaving 3 bases of the junction unmatched. The full variable domain, in which reference TRBV9 and TRBJ2-3 provide the parts outside the CDR3, is DSGVTQTPKHLITATGQRVTLRCSPRSGDLSVYWYQQSLDQGLQFLIQYYNGEERAKGNILERFSAQQFPDLHSELNLSSLELGDSALYFCASSVVAGGTDTQYFGPGTRLTVL.

This clonotype was counted between two and nine times. It may be a read error: a sequence one base away is much more abundant. The J gene is TRBJ2-3, the V gene TRBV9; weak D call: TRBD2 (6 bases). Between the trimmed V and J ends, which lost 0 bases and 0 bases, there was a span of 8 bases. In germline, CDR1 is SGDLS, CDR2 YYNGEE. The CDR3 length is 15 residues. The CDR3 here is CASSVDGGSTDTQYF. The CDR3, as DNA: TGTGCCAGCAGCGTAGACGGGGGTAGCACAGATACGCAGTATTTT.

This clonotype was counted a few times. This chain joins TRBV29-1 and TRBJ2-5, with 9 positions matching TRBD2. Per germline, CDR1 SQVTM and CDR2 ANQGSEA. With V trimmed by 5 bases and J by 11 bases, 12 bases remained unmatched. CDR3 length: 13 amino acids. The CDR3 is CSVLDSLLAGQYF. DNA of the CDR3: TGCAGCGTTCTGGACAGTCTCCTAGCGGGGCAGTACTTC.

This clonotype occurred a few times. The V gene is TRBV14, the J gene TRBJ2-5; TRBD1 or TRBD2 may be the D gene (6 bases each). The J call may be in error: the DNA end matches TRBJ2-7 better. This CDR3 contains 13 residues. Looked up from germline, CDR1 is SGHDN and CDR2 is FVKESK. The CDR3: CASRRLGGNEQYF. CDR3 nucleotide sequence: TGTGCCAGCAGACGATTAGGGGGGAACGAGCAGTACTTC.

The V call is TRBV6-1, the J call TRBJ2-1; 8 bases are shared with TRBD1. V lost 3 bases, J lost 4 bases, and 5 bases stayed unmatched. The germline CDR1 and CDR2 sequences are MNHNS and SASEGT. The CDR3 totals 15 residues. CDR3 loop: CASSEGTGSYNEQFF. The DNA for the CDR3 is TGTGCCAGCAGTGAGGGGACAGGATCTTACAATGAGCAGTTCTTC.

V and J are TRBV4-1 and TRBJ2-3; no reliable D call. V was shortened by 4 bases and J by 4 bases, with 15 bases between the two germline ends. Germline CDR1 reads MGHRA; CDR2 reads YSYEKL. The CDR3 loop spans 15 amino acids. CDR3 DNA sequence: TGCGCCAGCAGCCGATTCGCAAGCCCAGCAGATACGCAGTATTTT. This gives the protein CASSRFASPADTQYF.

This clonotype was detected ten times or more. This rearrangement joins TRBV5-6 to TRBJ2-7; D may be TRBD1 or TRBD2 (5 bases each). The CDR3 is 16 residues long. Trimming removed 4 bases from V and 0 bases from J, with 17 bases in between. CDR1 is SGHDT, CDR2 YYEEEE, per germline. This chain's CDR3 is CASSNTGTSSSYEQYF. CDR3 bases: TGTGCCAGCAGCAACACCGGGACGTCGAGCTCCTACGAGCAGTACTTC.

This chain uses TRBV5-5 with TRBJ2-2; 12 nucleotides match TRBD1. CDR1 and CDR2 from the germline V gene are SGHKS and YYEKEE (reference sequence). The CDR3 covers 17 residues. Trimming removed 2 bases from V and 3 bases from J; junction bases left unmatched: 5. CDR3 coding DNA: TGTGCCAGCAGCTTCCGGGGACAGGGGGCCTACACCGGGGAGCTGTTTTTT. It yields the protein CASSFRGQGAYTGELFF.

The rearrangement joins TRBV7-2 to TRBJ2-5, with D uncertain. This CDR3 contains 13 residues. Trimming took 5 bases from V and 6 from J, leaving 13 bases between them. CDR1 is SGHTA, CDR2 FQGNSA, per germline. The CDR3 coding sequence is TGTGCCAGCAGCGTAGGGCTCGGAAAGACCCAGTACTTC. Translated: CASSVGLGKTQYF.

The chain has TRBV2 and TRBJ1-2, with TRBD1 as a possible D gene (5 bases). CDR1 and CDR2 from the germline V gene are SNHLY and FYNNEI. Trimming took 7 bases from V and 1 from J, leaving 22 bases between them. The CDR3 runs to 17 residues. In DNA form, the CDR3 reads TGTGCCAGCAACACGGCGGGGTTTGGGGGGGGTAACTATGGCTACACCTTC. Translating gives CASNTAGFGGGNYGYTF.

This clonotype was counted only a few times. The V gene is TRBV6-6, the J gene TRBJ1-5; D remains unclear. The germline V gene encodes CDR1 MNHNY and CDR2 SVGAGI (reference sequence). This CDR3 spans 14 amino acids. V lost 4 bases and J lost 0, with 7 bases in between. The CDR3 spells CASSLRNSNQPQHF. Written as DNA, the CDR3 is TGTGCCAGCAGTTTACGGAATAGCAATCAGCCCCAGCATTTT.

This clonotype was observed a handful of times. The chain has TRBV3-1 and TRBJ2-2; D tentatively fits TRBD1 or TRBD2 (5 bases each). Germline assignment: CDR1 LGHDT and CDR2 YNNKEL (reference sequence). This CDR3 region has 14 residues. Trimming cost V 1 base and J 4 bases, with 7 bases left between them. The CDR3 here is CASSQGGVTGELFF. CDR3 sequence (DNA): TGTGCCAGCAGCCAAGGAGGGGTCACCGGGGAGCTGTTTTTT.

The rearrangement links TRBV27 to TRBJ2-7, with 11 bases fitting TRBD2. Germline-derived CDR1 and CDR2 are MNHEY and SMNVEV (reference sequence). The CDR3 has 15 amino acids. V lost 3 bases, J lost 6 bases, and 7 bases stayed unmatched. The CDR3 DNA reads TGTGCCAGCAGTTTCTCCTCCGGGACTAGCGGCGAGCAGTACTTC. As protein: CASSFSSGTSGEQYF.

In this sample, this clonotype turned up once. In nucleotides, the CDR3 is TGTGCCAGCAGTGATGAGGGCGGCAATCAGCCCCAGCATTTT. This gives the protein CASSDEGGNQPQHF. This sequence joins TRBV7-9 and TRBJ1-5; D is unresolved. The germline gives CDR1 SEHNR, CDR2 FQNEAQ (reference sequence). This CDR3 is 14 amino acids long. Between the trimmed V and J ends, which lost 6 bases and 2 bases, there was a span of 11 bases.

Remarks on this clonotype: Because the CDR3 is missing its conserved closing phenylalanine or tryptophan, this is likely a read error. This rearrangement joins TRBV20-1 to TRBJ2-5, with 14 bases that match TRBD2. The CDR3 covers 15 residues. Losses at the gene ends were 5 bases for V and 4 bases for J; bases not matched to a gene: 6. In germline, CDR1 is DFQATT, CDR2 SNEGSKA (reference sequence). Here the CDR3 DNA reads TGCAGTGCTTCGGGACTAGCGGGGGTCGGAGAGACCCAGTACGTC. Protein: CSASGLAGVGETQYV.

The gene calls are TRBV27 and TRBJ1-2, with D possibly TRBD1 on 6 matching bases. CDR1 and CDR2 (germline): MNHEY, SMNVEV (reference sequence). V was trimmed by 5 bases and J by 8 bases, leaving 18 bases between them. There are 14 residues in the CDR3. The CDR3 DNA follows: TGTGCCAGCAGTACATCCGGGACACTTGGAGGCTACACCTTC. Its protein is CASSTSGTLGGYTF.

This clonotype appeared a few times. The chain couples TRBV11-2 to TRBJ1-4; D unclear. Germline V CDR1 and CDR2: SGHAT, FQNNGV. The CDR3 extends over 11 amino acids. V was clipped by 1 base and J by 12 bases, with 6 bases between them. The CDR3 sequence is CASSLGPELFF. Here the CDR3 DNA reads TGTGCCAGCAGCTTAGGCCCCGAACTGTTTTTT.

This sequence joins TRBV7-2 and TRBJ1-1; the match to TRBD1 covers 8 bases. Germline trimming cut 3 bases from V and 4 bases from J; bases unmatched to any gene: 10. The V gene's germline CDR1 is SGHTA and CDR2 FQGNSA. The CDR3 is made up of 16 amino acids. The CDR3 loop is CASSLTRTGKSTEAFF. The CDR3 DNA is TGTGCCAGCAGCTTGACACGGACAGGGAAGAGCACTGAAGCTTTCTTT.

Comment on this clonotype: This sequence may be a read error, since a much larger clone differs from it by one base. The chain combines TRBV6-2 or TRBV6-3 with TRBJ2-7; D gene uncertain. The CDR3 contains 11 residues. Germline loops: CDR1 MNHEY, CDR2 SVGEGT. The CDR3 region is CASSTPYGQYF. For the CDR3, the DNA is TGTGCCAGCAGTACCCCCTACGGGCAGTACTTC.